Listed here are 10 T cell receptor beta chains from one sample, sequenced in a study of long-term antiretroviral therapy in people with HIV. Survey-level resolution applied to immunoSEQ assay v3.0. The table came from immunoSEQ multiplex PCR; TCRdb's copy has only in-frame clones and leaves some out. The sample contains more than 11,000 clones, 84% of which appear only once. Sequencing used unsorted PBMCs, obtained 0.4 years after starting antiretroviral therapy. These receptors were obtained from a young man with HIV.

The genes are TRBV7-9 and TRBJ2-5, with D unclear. Germline V gives CDR1 SEHNR, CDR2 FQNEAQ (reference sequence). Trimming removed 1 base at V and 4 bases at J, with 4 bases between. The CDR3 consists of 12 residues. The CDR3 region has the DNA TGTGCCAGCAGCTTAGTGGGAGAGACCCAGTACTTC. Its protein product is CASSLVGETQYF.

This chain connects TRBV30 to TRBJ2-1; 9 bases line up with TRBD2. Trimming removed 0 bases from V and 2 bases from J; junction bases left unmatched: 2. This CDR3 has 15 amino acids. Germline CDR1 and CDR2: GTSNPN and SVGIG (reference sequence). CDR3 DNA sequence: TGTGCCTGGAGTGTAGCGGGAGGAGCCTACAATGAGCAGTTCTTC. Its translation is CAWSVAGGAYNEQFF.

The chain links TRBV9 to TRBJ1-1; D is ambiguous. The germline V gene encodes CDR1 SGDLS and CDR2 YYNGEE. Trimming took off 0 bases at V and 3 bases at J, with 12 bases between the two ends. The CDR3 spans 15 residues. This CDR3 reads CASSVVEGWYTEAFF. DNA for the CDR3: TGTGCCAGCAGCGTAGTTGAGGGTTGGTACACTGAAGCTTTCTTT.

J is TRBJ1-2 and V is TRBV2; tentative D call: TRBD1 (6 bases). This CDR3 has 14 residues. The germline CDR1 and CDR2 sequences are SNHLY and FYNNEI. V lost 6 bases, J lost 4 bases, and 15 bases lay in between. The chain's CDR3 is CASRVKGGVYGYTF. For the CDR3, the DNA is TGTGCCAGCAGGGTAAAAGGGGGTGTCTATGGCTACACCTTC.

V usage is TRBV7-6 and J usage is TRBJ1-2; D gene uncertain. Trimming took off 0 bases at V and 8 bases at J, with 4 bases between the two ends. The CDR3 length is 11 residues. Germline loops: CDR1 SGHVS, CDR2 FNYEAQ. CDR3 loop: CASSLAGGYTF. The DNA of the CDR3 is TGTGCCAGCAGCTTAGCCGGGGGCTACACCTTC.

DNA of the CDR3: TGTGCCAGCAGCCAAGGCAGGGAACGGCTGGGAGAGCAGTACTTC. Translating gives CASSQGRERLGEQYF. The rearrangement links TRBV4-2 to TRBJ2-7, with D possibly TRBD1 on 5 matching bases. CDR1 is LGHNA, CDR2 YNFKEQ, per germline. Trimming cost V 1 base and J 7 bases, with 17 bases left between them. CDR3 length equals 15 residues.

The CDR3 sequence is CASSQNPKFNEQFF. For the CDR3, the DNA is TGTGCCAGCAGCCAGAATCCTAAATTCAATGAGCAGTTCTTC. This chain connects TRBV4-2 to TRBJ2-1; D is uncertain. The CDR3 contains 14 residues. The V gene's germline CDR1 is LGHNA and CDR2 YNFKEQ. Trimming removed 3 bases at V and 6 bases at J, with 12 bases between.

The V gene is TRBV4-3, the J gene TRBJ2-1; D tentatively reads TRBD1 or TRBD2 (5 bases each). CDR1 and CDR2 (germline): LGHNA, YSLEER. V gave up 0 bases and J gave up 9 bases, with 12 bases separating them. The CDR3 contains 14 residues. Here the CDR3 DNA reads TGCGCCAGCAGCCAAGACCGGGACGAGAGTGAGCAGTTCTTC. Its protein is CASSQDRDESEQFF.

This CDR3 is CASSHQPGDSYEQYF. The CDR3 DNA follows: TGTGCCAGCAGCCACCAACCTGGAGACTCCTACGAGCAGTACTTC. The chain joins TRBV4-2 to TRBJ2-7; no firm D call. Germline V gene data show CDR1 as LGHNA and CDR2 as YNFKEQ. V shed 3 bases and J shed 0 bases, with 12 bases lying between them. The CDR3 length is 15 residues.

The chain combines TRBV4-2 with TRBJ2-1, with TRBD2 as a possible D gene (6 bases). V lost 4 bases, J lost 5 bases, and 15 bases lay in between. Per germline, CDR1 LGHNA and CDR2 YNFKEQ. The CDR3 covers 15 residues. CDR3 coding DNA: TGTGCCAGCAGCCCAGTAAAGGCGGGGCACAATGAGCAGTTCTTC. This translates into CASSPVKAGHNEQFF.